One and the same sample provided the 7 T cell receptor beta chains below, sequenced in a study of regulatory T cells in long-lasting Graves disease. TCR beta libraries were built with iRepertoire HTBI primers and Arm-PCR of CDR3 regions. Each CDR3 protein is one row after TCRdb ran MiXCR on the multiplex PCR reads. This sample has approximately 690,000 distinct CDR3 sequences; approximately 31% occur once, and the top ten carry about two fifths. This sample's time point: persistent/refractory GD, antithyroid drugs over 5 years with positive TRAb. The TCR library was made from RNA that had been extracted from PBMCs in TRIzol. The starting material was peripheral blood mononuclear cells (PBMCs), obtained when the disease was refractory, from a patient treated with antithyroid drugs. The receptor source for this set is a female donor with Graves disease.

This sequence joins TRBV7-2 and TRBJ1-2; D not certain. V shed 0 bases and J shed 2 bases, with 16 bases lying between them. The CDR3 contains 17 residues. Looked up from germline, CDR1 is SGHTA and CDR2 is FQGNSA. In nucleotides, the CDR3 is TGTGCCAGCAGCTTAGCGCTAAGCGAGTTTTCCAACTATGGCTACACCTTC. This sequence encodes CASSLALSEFSNYGYTF.

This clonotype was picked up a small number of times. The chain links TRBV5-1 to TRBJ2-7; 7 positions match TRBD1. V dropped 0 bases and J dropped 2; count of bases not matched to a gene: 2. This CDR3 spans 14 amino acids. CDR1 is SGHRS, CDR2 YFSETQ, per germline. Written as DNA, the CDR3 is TGCGCCAGCAGCTTGGTGGACAGGCCCTACGAGCAGTACTTC. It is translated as CASSLVDRPYEQYF.

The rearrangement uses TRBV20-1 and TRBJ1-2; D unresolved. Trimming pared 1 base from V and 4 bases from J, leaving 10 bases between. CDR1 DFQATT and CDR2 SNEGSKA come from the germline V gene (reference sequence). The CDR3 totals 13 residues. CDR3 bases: TGCAGTGCTAGAGCTCGGGTAACCTATGGCTACACCTTC. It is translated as CSARARVTYGYTF.

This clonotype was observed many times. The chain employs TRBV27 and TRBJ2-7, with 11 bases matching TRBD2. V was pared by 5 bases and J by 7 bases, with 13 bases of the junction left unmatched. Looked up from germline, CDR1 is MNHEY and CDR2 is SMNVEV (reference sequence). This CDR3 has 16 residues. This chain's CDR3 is CASSPTVLAGGGEQYF. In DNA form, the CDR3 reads TGTGCCAGCAGTCCAACGGTGCTAGCGGGAGGTGGAGAGCAGTACTTC.

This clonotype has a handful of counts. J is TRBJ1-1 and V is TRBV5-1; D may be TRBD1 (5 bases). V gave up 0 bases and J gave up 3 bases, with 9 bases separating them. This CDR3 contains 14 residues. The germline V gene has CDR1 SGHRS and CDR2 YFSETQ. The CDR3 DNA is TGCGCCAGCAGCTTGGATCCGGGGGACACTGAAGCTTTCTTT. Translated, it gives CASSLDPGDTEAFF.

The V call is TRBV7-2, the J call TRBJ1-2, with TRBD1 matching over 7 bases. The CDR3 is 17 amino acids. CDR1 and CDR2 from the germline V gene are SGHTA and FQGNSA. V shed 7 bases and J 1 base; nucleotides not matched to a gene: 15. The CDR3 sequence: CASKGFVGDRYNYGYTF. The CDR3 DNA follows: TGTGCCAGCAAGGGTTTTGTAGGGGACAGATATAACTATGGCTACACCTTC.

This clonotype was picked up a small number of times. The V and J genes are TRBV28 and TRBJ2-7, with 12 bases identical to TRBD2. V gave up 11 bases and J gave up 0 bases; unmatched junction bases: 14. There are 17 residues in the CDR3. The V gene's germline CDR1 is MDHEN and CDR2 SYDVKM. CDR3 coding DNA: TGTGCCTCAGGGGGCCTTGGACTAGCGGGGTTCTCCTACGAGCAGTACTTC. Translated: CASGGLGLAGFSYEQYF.